This TCR beta chain was sequenced in a study of post-analysis software for immune sequencing data. Study at large: As for disease course, relapsing-remitting, secondary progressive and progressive-relapsing multiple sclerosis were all included. Findings and limits, study-wide: There were four or five TRBV segments more frequent in patients than controls, and TRBV5-6, TRBV5-1 and TRBV20-1 were among them. There was significantly lower normalized Chao1 diversity in multiple sclerosis patients than in controls.

Of note for this clonotype: Its antigen is not identified.

Built from TCR beta cDNA, the libraries had unique molecular identifiers in them. TCRdb independently ran MiXCR on the PCR reads; one entry per CDR3 protein. The sample carries around 700,000 distinct CDR3 sequences, roughly three fifths recorded once. The CDR3 is 16 amino acids. Germline CDR1 and CDR2: SGHRS and YFSETQ. The sequence came from a girl aged 2 to 9 with multiple sclerosis. The sequenced sample consisted of blood. This chain links TRBV5-1 with TRBJ2-7; D ambiguous. Judging by the DNA end, TRBJ2-4 fits better; the J call may be wrong. CDR3 sequence reads: CASSPQWQFGENIQYF. CDR3 coding DNA: TGCGCCAGCAGCCCGCAGTGGCAGTTCGGAGAAAACATTCAGTACTTC.